These 16 T cell receptor beta chains share one sample of origin, sequenced in a study of tumor-infiltrating lymphocytes in primary liver carcinoma. DNA and RNA were both co-extracted from 20-30 mg of bulk tissue that had not been sorted. Production of TCR beta cDNA used approximately 480 ng total RNA together with a constant-region primer. It was through three nested multiplex PCR rounds of slightly modified ARM-PCR that TCR beta libraries arose. A C-beta reverse primer was combined with TRBV1-TRBV30 forward primers in the first two PCR rounds, and each round had about 10 cycles. From the multiplex PCR reads, TCRdb called clonotypes with MiXCR, one entry per CDR3 protein. This sample has 100,000 or so distinct CDR3 sequences, with about 62% found just once. The sequencing sample was made of liver tumor tissue from sampling region 2. This sample's subset: tumor region T2, inferior pole. The receptors derive from a woman in her sixties or seventies with primary liver carcinoma and hepatitis B virus infection.

The chain joins TRBV11-3 to TRBJ1-1; 7 nucleotides line up with TRBD1. Germline V gene data show CDR1 as SGHNT and CDR2 as YENEEA. This CDR3 spans 14 amino acids. V lost 5 bases to trimming and J lost 6 bases; unmatched junction nucleotides: 9. CDR3 sequence: CASSVGGSVAEAFF. The CDR3 coding sequence is TGTGCCAGCAGCGTAGGGGGCTCGGTCGCTGAAGCTTTCTTT.

Points on this clonotype: The missing conserved phenylalanine or tryptophan at the end of this CDR3 makes a read error likely. The chain employs TRBV12-3 or TRBV12-4 and TRBJ2-7; 7 nucleotides line up with TRBD2. The CDR3 is 13 residues long. This CDR3 is CVSTASGAHEQYY. The CDR3 nucleotides read TGTGTCAGCACAGCCAGCGGGGCCCACGAGCAGTACTAC.

This clonotype was counted a few times. One junction end does not reproduce the germline sequence, and a read error may be involved. CDR3 amino acids: CVSSSGAETFF. The DNA for the CDR3 is TGTGTCAGCAGTTCAGGGGCTGAAACTTTCTTT. The chain employs TRBV12-3 or TRBV12-4 and TRBJ1-1; perhaps TRBD1 as D (6 bases). The CDR3 has 11 residues.

In this sample, this clonotype turned up a few times. No conserved phenylalanine or tryptophan ends this CDR3, so it is likely a read error. The chain combines TRBV6-5 with TRBJ1-5, with D perhaps matching TRBD1 (5 bases). Germline assignment: CDR1 MNHEY and CDR2 SVGAGI. V shed 6 bases and J shed 7 bases, with 19 bases lying between them. This CDR3 is built from 15 residues. CDR3 bases: TGTGCCAGCAGCCCCGGGGCCCTTATCGGCCAGCCCCAGCATCAT. Translated, it gives CASSPGALIGQPQHH.

As for this clonotype: This CDR3 is missing its conserved last phenylalanine or tryptophan, likely due to a read error. The chain employs TRBV6-5 and TRBJ1-1, with D unclear. The CDR3 totals 14 residues. Germline lookup yields CDR1 MNHEY and CDR2 SVGAGI. Trimming removed 4 bases from V and 6 bases from J, with 15 bases in between. The CDR3 loop is CASSLLALGAEAFL. The CDR3 DNA sequence: TGTGCCAGCAGTTTATTAGCCCTCGGCGCTGAAGCTTTCCTT.

Comments on this clonotype: A much larger clone differs by one base, so this may be a read error. The chain uses TRBV28 and TRBJ1-2, with D possibly being TRBD1 (6 bases). CDR1 and CDR2 from the germline V gene are MDHEN and SYDVKM. The CDR3 is 16 amino acids. CDR3 coding DNA: TGTGCCAGCAGTACCGTAGGGGGGGGGCAGGACTATGGCCACACCTTC. It encodes CASSTVGGGQDYGHTF.

Comments on this clonotype: A junction boundary mismatches the germline segment, possibly from a read error. The CDR3 region has the DNA TGTGCCATCAGGGAGTACGGTGAGAAGTTCTTC. Protein product: CAIREYGEKFF. V gene TRBV6-1 combines with J gene TRBJ2-1; D may be TRBD1 or TRBD2 (5 bases each). Germline-derived CDR1 and CDR2 are MNHNS and SASEGT. This CDR3 comprises 11 residues.

Concerning this clonotype itself: At one end, the junction sequence differs from germline, possibly due to a read error. This chain links TRBV11-2 with TRBJ2-3, with 7 nucleotides matching TRBD2. The V gene's germline CDR1 is SGHAT and CDR2 FQNNGV. CDR3 size: 17 residues. The CDR3 sequence: CASSLMGLTYMSDMQYF. The CDR3 coding sequence is TGTGCCAGCAGCTTAATGGGACTAACGTACATGTCAGATATGCAGTATTTT.

As to this clonotype: A junction boundary mismatches the germline segment, possibly from a read error. V is TRBV6-5 and J is TRBJ2-5, with D perhaps assigned TRBD1 or TRBD2 (6 bases each). This CDR3 has 14 amino acids. The germline CDR1 and CDR2 sequences are MNHEY and SVGAGI. CDR3 sequence: CGSIEEGGLWPRYF. The CDR3 nucleotides are TGTGGCAGCATCGAGGAGGGGGGCCTTTGGCCCCGATACTTC.

In regard to this clonotype: A much larger clone lies one base from this, so it may be a read error. This chain links TRBV6-1 with TRBJ2-3; D is unresolved. The CDR3 is made up of 14 amino acids. Germline-derived CDR1 and CDR2 are MNHNS and SASEGT. The CDR3 nucleotides are TGTGCCACCCTCCACCGGACCAGCACAGATATGCAGTATTTT. It translates to CATLHRTSTDMQYF.

This clonotype has only a few counts. This chain connects TRBV19 to TRBJ2-7; D ambiguous. The CDR3 length is 14 residues. Germline V gene data show CDR1 as LNHDA and CDR2 as SQIVND (reference sequence). Trimming took 5 bases from V and 6 from J, leaving 17 bases between them. The CDR3 DNA reads TGTGCCAGTAGTTCCTTGTTGGAGACGGGCGAGCAGTACTTC. Residues: CASSSLLETGEQYF.

Turning to this clonotype: Germline is not matched at one junction end, which may reflect a read error. CDR3: CSSSESGEAFF. CDR3 in DNA: TGTTCCAGCAGTGAAAGTGGTGAAGCTTTCTTT. This chain connects TRBV25-1 to TRBJ1-1; the D is unclear. In germline, CDR1 is MGHDK, CDR2 SYGVNS. The CDR3 runs 11 residues.

Of note for this clonotype: Since no conserved phenylalanine or tryptophan closes the CDR3, a read error is the likely cause. V gene TRBV11-2 combines with J gene TRBJ2-1; D unresolved. CDR3 length equals 16 residues. CDR1 SGHAT and CDR2 FQNNGV come from the germline V gene. V lost 5 bases to trimming and J lost 5 bases, with 19 bases between them. CDR3 sequence: CASSDPTGVFDNEQFC. The CDR3 region has the DNA TGTGCCAGCAGCGACCCAACTGGGGTTTTTGACAATGAGCAGTTCTGC.

This clonotype was seen once. The genes are TRBV11-2 and TRBJ2-5; weak D call: TRBD1 (6 bases). CDR3 length equals 16 residues. CDR1 and CDR2 (germline): SGHAT, FQNNGV. The V and J ends lost 5 bases and 7 bases respectively, with 23 bases between them. CDR3 loop: CASSRRWTDLCVTQYF. The CDR3 nucleotides read TGTGCCAGCAGCCGCCGGTGGACAGACCTGTGCGTGACCCAGTACTTC.

A remark on this clonotype: The conserved closing phenylalanine or tryptophan is absent in this CDR3, likely reflecting a read error. The rearrangement joins TRBV29-1 to TRBJ2-5; no reliable D call. The V end was cut by 4 bases, the J end by 7 bases, with 19 bases between. The CDR3 has 14 residues. Germline CDR1 and CDR2: SQVTM and ANQGSEA. The CDR3 DNA reads as TGCAGCGTTGGCTCATTCGACGGGTCGGGGACCCAGTACATT. This sequence encodes CSVGSFDGSGTQYI.

The chain joins TRBV2 to TRBJ1-3; D remains unclear. From germline, CDR1 is SNHLY and CDR2 FYNNEI. V lost 2 bases and J lost 0, with 11 bases in between. The CDR3 extends over 16 amino acids. CDR3 in amino acids: CASSESGPTSGNTIYF. CDR3 bases: TGTGCCAGCAGTGAAAGTGGGCCGACCTCTGGAAACACCATATATTTT. Full variable domain (missing parts from reference TRBV2 and TRBJ1-3): EPEVTQTPSHQVTQMGQEVILRCVPISNHLYFYWYRQILGQKVEFLVSFYNNEISEKSEIFDDQFSVERPDGSNFTLKIRSTKLEDSAMYFCASSESGPTSGNTIYFGEGSWLTVV.